This paragraph covers one T cell receptor beta chain sequence. Its target is unknown. Germline-derived CDR1 and CDR2 are LNHDA and SQIVND (reference sequence). The J segment lost 6 bases and the V segment lost 3 bases, leaving 2 bases of the junction unmatched. The CDR3 covers 14 residues. This record belongs to a study of cytomegalovirus exposure and HLA in healthy donors. Points from the study as a whole: A later analysis reported that several of the most significant clusters appeared to be linked to common viral pathogens, among them Epstein-Barr virus. Donors belonging to an Asian-associated ancestry cluster reportedly showed fewer N-insertions in productive TCRs than the roughly 670-donor mean, according to what a later analysis found.

13 Jbeta primers and 60 Vbeta primers were used for the PCR. Assay: immunoSEQ multiplex PCR; the TCRdb copy retains only in-frame clones and omits some. The repertoire holds roughly 98,000 clones, with under 70% as singletons. The chain combines TRBV19 with TRBJ1-4, with 9 bases matching TRBD1. The clonotype was recovered from a man in his fifties or sixties in good health and CMV-seronegative. The sample comprised PBMCs. The CDR3 loop reads CASSMWTGDEKLFF. Written as DNA, the CDR3 is TGTGCCAGTAGTATGTGGACAGGGGATGAAAAACTGTTTTTT.